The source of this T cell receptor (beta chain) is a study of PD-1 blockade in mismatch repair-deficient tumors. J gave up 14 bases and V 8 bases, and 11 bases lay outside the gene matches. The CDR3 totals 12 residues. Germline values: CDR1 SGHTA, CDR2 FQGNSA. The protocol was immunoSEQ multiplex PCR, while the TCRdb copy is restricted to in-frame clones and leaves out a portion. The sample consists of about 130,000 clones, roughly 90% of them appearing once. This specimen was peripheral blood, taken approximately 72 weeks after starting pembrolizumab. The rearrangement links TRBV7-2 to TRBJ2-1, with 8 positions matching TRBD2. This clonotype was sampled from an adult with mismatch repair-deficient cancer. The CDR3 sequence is CASPEVGRVEFF. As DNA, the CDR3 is TGTGCCAGCCCTGAGGTCGGGAGGGTGGAGTTCTTC.